The 25 T cell receptor beta chains below all came from one sample that was sequenced in a study of pediatric ulcerative colitis. Using immunoSEQ multiplex PCR, the repertoire was profiled, and TCRdb retains in-frame clones only, with some absent. The sample includes tens of thousands of clones, 81% of them seen just once. One to two pinch biopsies were taken from the rectum during colonoscopy. The material sequenced was gut tissue. These receptors originate from a boy between 10 and 17 years old with mild ulcerative colitis.

The chain carries TRBV5-1 and TRBJ2-7; D might be TRBD1 (5 bases). Trimming pared 7 bases from V and 2 bases from J, leaving 13 bases between. This CDR3 region has 13 residues. Germline V gene sequence: CDR1 SGHRS, CDR2 YFSETQ. The CDR3: CASRLTETYEQYF. In DNA, the CDR3 is TGCGCCAGCCGATTGACAGAGACCTACGAGCAGTACTTC. The whole variable domain, filled in from reference TRBV5-1 and TRBJ2-7, reads KAGVTQTPRYLIKTRGQQVTLSCSPISGHRSVSWYQQTPGQGLQFLFEYFSETQRNKGNFPGRFSGRQFSNSRSEMNVSTLELGDSALYLCASRLTETYEQYFGPGTRLTVT.

This chain connects TRBV30 to TRBJ1-6; D perhaps matches TRBD1 (5 bases). Trimming pared 5 bases from V and 10 bases from J, leaving 21 bases between. There are 15 residues in the CDR3. The germline V gene encodes CDR1 GTSNPN and CDR2 SVGIG (reference sequence). This chain's CDR3 is CAWSLLEAGRSPLHF. CDR3 sequence (DNA): TGTGCCTGGTCACTCCTCGAGGCAGGGAGATCACCCCTCCACTTT.

The V and J genes are TRBV7-2 and TRBJ1-3; D not resolved. V was trimmed by 5 bases and J by 4 bases, leaving 15 bases between them. The CDR3 is 15 residues long. Germline V gives CDR1 SGHTA, CDR2 FQGNSA. CDR3 region: CASSPSAGNGNTIYF. Written as DNA, the CDR3 is TGTGCCAGCAGCCCCTCTGCCGGGAACGGAAACACCATATATTTT.

Here the CDR3 reads CASSPGQHSNQPQHF. The CDR3 DNA follows: TGTGCCAGCAGCCCGGGACAGCATAGCAATCAGCCCCAGCATTTT. The chain has TRBV7-9 and TRBJ1-5, with TRBD1 identical over 7 bases. CDR1 and CDR2 (germline): SEHNR, FQNEAQ (reference sequence). J was trimmed by 0 bases and V by 5 bases; bases with no gene match: 4. The CDR3 contains 15 residues. Together with reference TRBV7-9 and TRBJ1-5, the CDR3 gives the full variable domain: DTGVSQNPRHKITKRGQNVTFRCDPISEHNRLYWYRQTLGQGPEFLTYFQNEAQLEKSRLLSDRFSAERPKGSFSTLEIQRTEQGDSAMYLCASSPGQHSNQPQHFGDGTRLSIL.

The rearrangement links TRBV10-1 to TRBJ2-5; D is unclear. This CDR3 is built from 15 residues. CDR1 and CDR2 (germline): WNHNN, SYGVQD (reference sequence). The V end was cut by 0 bases, the J end by 1 base, with 9 bases between. The CDR3 protein is CASSESGHAQETQYF. The CDR3 DNA sequence: TGCGCCAGCAGTGAGTCAGGCCATGCCCAAGAGACCCAGTACTTC.

V and J are TRBV5-3 and TRBJ1-1; D unclear. TRBV5-3 is reported as an ORF; its role is uncertain. This CDR3 is 11 amino acids long. V lost 8 bases and J lost 6, with 11 bases in between. The CDR3 DNA follows: TGTGCCAGCAGTCGGAGGGCTGAAGCTTTCTTT. Translation gives CASSRRAEAFF.

The rearrangement joins TRBV5-1 to TRBJ2-7, with a possible D match to TRBD1 (6 bases). The ends were cut back, 5 bases at V and 1 base at J, with 16 bases in the middle. Germline CDR1 and CDR2: SGHRS and YFSETQ. The CDR3 is made up of 15 amino acids. CDR3 amino acids: CASRLFGTQSYEQYF. The DNA of the CDR3 is TGCGCCAGCAGATTGTTCGGGACACAGTCCTACGAGCAGTACTTC. The variable domain in full, completed from reference TRBV5-1 and TRBJ2-7, reads KAGVTQTPRYLIKTRGQQVTLSCSPISGHRSVSWYQQTPGQGLQFLFEYFSETQRNKGNFPGRFSGRQFSNSRSEMNVSTLELGDSALYLCASRLFGTQSYEQYFGPGTRLTVT.

The genes are TRBV5-1 and TRBJ1-1; D uncertain. CDR1 SGHRS and CDR2 YFSETQ come from the germline V gene. The CDR3 contains 16 residues. Trimming pared 4 bases from V and 1 base from J, leaving 17 bases between. CDR3 coding DNA: TGCGCCAGCAGCGAGGGCCGGCCAGGTAAGAACACTGAAGCTTTCTTT. Translated, it gives CASSEGRPGKNTEAFF.

The V gene is TRBV7-9, the J gene TRBJ1-2, with no clear D. Germline CDR1 SEHNR, CDR2 FQNEAQ (reference sequence). The CDR3 has 14 amino acids. Trimming left V 1 base short and J 5 bases short, with 11 bases between. The CDR3 region has the DNA TGTGCCAGCAGCTTAGGACCGATCGTGTATGGCTACACCTTC. It codes for CASSLGPIVYGYTF.

The V and J genes are TRBV6-1 and TRBJ2-1, with 11 bases matching TRBD1. The ends lost 4 bases at V and 9 bases at J; junction bases unmatched: 8. The CDR3 spans 15 residues. From germline, CDR1 is MNHNS and CDR2 SASEGT. CDR3 residues: CASSVYGTGGSEQFF. DNA for the CDR3: TGTGCCAGCAGTGTTTACGGGACAGGGGGAAGTGAGCAGTTCTTC.

The chain has TRBV4-1 and TRBJ2-1; 10 nucleotides line up with TRBD2. The CDR3 is made up of 16 amino acids. Germline CDR1 is MGHRA and CDR2 is YSYEKL. Losses at the gene ends were 0 bases for V and 8 bases for J; bases not matched to a gene: 7. The CDR3 sequence: CASSQDLAGVIYEQFF. The CDR3 DNA follows: TGCGCCAGCAGCCAAGATCTAGCGGGGGTGATTTATGAGCAGTTCTTC.

V and J are TRBV6-6 and TRBJ2-5; D is undetermined. Germline lookup yields CDR1 MNHNY and CDR2 SVGAGI (reference sequence). This CDR3 is built from 11 residues. V was shortened by 2 bases and J by 5 bases, with 3 bases between the two germline ends. CDR3 DNA: TGTGCCAGCAGTTACAGGGAGACCCAGTACTTC. Protein sequence: CASSYRETQYF.

The chain carries TRBV27 and TRBJ1-5; D gene uncertain. CDR1 and CDR2 (germline): MNHEY, SMNVEV (reference sequence). V gave up 4 bases and J gave up 3 bases, with 13 bases separating them. There are 15 residues in the CDR3. The CDR3, as DNA: TGTGCCAGCAGTTCACTCCCTGGGTTCAATCAGCCCCAGCATTTT. Amino acids: CASSSLPGFNQPQHF.

The V gene is TRBV6-5, the J gene TRBJ1-2, with 10 bases lining up with TRBD1. Trimming took 5 bases from V and 8 from J; bases not matched to a gene: 5. CDR1 and CDR2 from the germline V gene are MNHEY and SVGAGI. The CDR3 consists of 13 residues. CDR3 sequence reads: CASSLDRGAGYTF. The CDR3 DNA reads TGTGCCAGCAGTCTGGACAGGGGGGCAGGCTACACCTTC.

The CDR3 region has the DNA TGCGCCAGCAACGCTCCGGGACAGCCCAATGAGCAGTTCTTC. Its protein is CASNAPGQPNEQFF. V and J are TRBV4-1 and TRBJ2-1; 7 bases fit TRBD1. This CDR3 is 14 amino acids long. Unmatched junction bases numbered 9, after V lost 7 bases and J lost 6 bases. Germline CDR1 MGHRA, CDR2 YSYEKL.

The chain couples TRBV6-5 to TRBJ1-6, with 7 bases that match TRBD1. This CDR3 is built from 15 residues. The J segment lost 4 bases and the V segment lost 6 bases, leaving 6 bases of the junction unmatched. The germline V gene has CDR1 MNHEY and CDR2 SVGAGI. The CDR3 nucleotides read TGTGCCAGCAGGGCGACAGGGAGGTATAATTCACCCCTCCACTTT. Amino acids: CASRATGRYNSPLHF.

The chain has TRBV6-1 and TRBJ2-7; TRBD2 matches 9 bases. The CDR3 extends over 15 amino acids. The germline gives CDR1 MNHNS, CDR2 SASEGT. Germline trimming cut 4 bases from V and 6 bases from J; bases unmatched to any gene: 10. The CDR3 protein is CASSAPGLAFLEQYF. In nucleotides, the CDR3 is TGTGCCAGCAGTGCCCCGGGACTAGCTTTTCTCGAGCAGTACTTC.

The rearrangement joins TRBV4-1 to TRBJ1-2; D may be TRBD1 (6 bases). Germline CDR1 reads MGHRA; CDR2 reads YSYEKL. V was trimmed by 4 bases and J by 3 bases, leaving 15 bases between them. The CDR3 consists of 15 residues. In DNA form, the CDR3 reads TGCGCCAGCAGCCTCCGCGGGGGCGCGGACTATGGCTACACCTTC. Amino acids: CASSLRGGADYGYTF.

This clone was seen a few times. This chain links TRBV19 with TRBJ1-1, with 7 bases lining up with TRBD1. Germline V CDR1 and CDR2: LNHDA, SQIVND (reference sequence). CDR3 length equals 14 residues. The J segment lost 1 base and the V segment lost 5 bases, leaving 4 bases of the junction unmatched. The CDR3 DNA follows: TGTGCCAGTAGTCCCCGACAGGGGAACACTGAAGCTTTCTTT. Its translation is CASSPRQGNTEAFF. Together with reference TRBV19 and TRBJ1-1, the CDR3 gives the full variable domain: DGGITQSPKYLFRKEGQNVTLSCEQNLNHDAMYWYRQDPGQGLRLIYYSQIVNDFQKGDIAEGYSVSREKKESFPLTVTSAQKNPTAFYLCASSPRQGNTEAFFGQGTRLTVV.

This chain uses TRBV7-9 with TRBJ2-1; TRBD2 aligns across 14 bases. J gave up 9 bases and V 6 bases, and 13 bases lay outside the gene matches. CDR1 is SEHNR, CDR2 FQNEAQ, per germline (reference sequence). The CDR3 has 17 residues. The CDR3 here is CASSSRPGTSGGLEQFF. In DNA, the CDR3 is TGTGCCAGCAGTAGTCGGCCCGGGACTAGCGGGGGTCTTGAGCAGTTCTTC.

The chain employs TRBV30 and TRBJ2-1; possible D gene TRBD1, 5 bases. Germline V gives CDR1 GTSNPN, CDR2 SVGIG (reference sequence). V gave up 8 bases and J gave up 13 bases, with 18 bases separating them. This CDR3 comprises 11 residues. The CDR3 region has the DNA TGTGCCCGAGCCATAGGGGTGGTTCAGTTCTTC. This encodes CARAIGVVQFF.

The genes are TRBV7-6 and TRBJ2-6; D gene ambiguous. Germline V gives CDR1 SGHVS, CDR2 FNYEAQ. This CDR3 region has 17 residues. The germline V and J ends were trimmed by 2 bases and 0 bases, with 11 bases remaining between them. CDR3 coding DNA: TGTGCCAGCAGCTTACGGGCGGTGGACTCTGGGGCCAACGTCCTGACTTTC. It specifies CASSLRAVDSGANVLTF.

The CDR3 protein is CASSRQAQDGETQYF. In nucleotides, the CDR3 is TGTGCCAGCAGCCGGCAAGCCCAAGATGGAGAGACCCAGTACTTC. The chain joins TRBV4-2 to TRBJ2-5; D gene ambiguous. Deletions cut 4 bases from V and 4 bases from J, with 16 bases between. Germline-derived CDR1 and CDR2 are LGHNA and YNFKEQ. This CDR3 has 15 amino acids.

The rearrangement uses TRBV5-4 and TRBJ1-3; 9 positions match TRBD1. Germline values: CDR1 SGHNT, CDR2 YYREEE (reference sequence). The V and J ends lost 0 bases and 2 bases, in that order; junction bases with no gene match: 0. The CDR3 covers 15 residues. The CDR3 nucleotides are TGTGCCAGCAGCTTGGGGACAGGGGCTGGAAACACCATATATTTT. Translation gives CASSLGTGAGNTIYF.

The rearrangement links TRBV2 to TRBJ1-1; weak D call: TRBD1 (6 bases). CDR1 and CDR2 from the germline V gene are SNHLY and FYNNEI. The V end lost 6 bases, the J end lost 3 bases, and 8 bases lay between the germline ends. The CDR3 loop spans 12 amino acids. The CDR3 bases are TGTGCCAGCAGCCACAGGGACACTGAAGCTTTCTTT. Its protein is CASSHRDTEAFF.